Each of the 30 T cell receptor beta chains below was sequenced from the same sample in a study of T cell repertoires in cytomegalovirus infection. MiXCR, applied by TCRdb to the reads, yields one record per CDR3 protein. The data contain about 830,000 distinct CDR3 sequences, 32% of them singletons. The antigens of these receptors remain unknown. The sequencing here drew on cultured CD8+ T cells from PBMCs, taken from culture after CMV antigen stimulation. The receptor source for this set is a human donor in good health (CMV status not recorded). Some clones in this sample may be carry-over from other donors' samples.

About this clonotype: Relative to the germline gene, one junction end is altered; a read error may explain this. The CDR3 is CASSQTGLARTEAFF. CDR3 in DNA: TGTGCCAGCAGCCAGACAGGCCTCGCCCGGACTGAAGCTTTCTTT. The V gene is TRBV4-1, the J gene TRBJ1-1; D might be TRBD1 (6 bases). Per germline, CDR1 MGHRA and CDR2 YSYEKL. The CDR3 contains 15 residues.

The chain combines TRBV7-4 with TRBJ2-5; 7 positions match TRBD2. This CDR3 is built from 16 residues. CDR1 SGHVT and CDR2 SQSDAQ come from the germline V gene. The V and J ends lost 5 bases and 2 bases, in that order; junction bases with no gene match: 11. The CDR3 sequence: CASSPFPAGLQETQYF. As DNA, the CDR3 is TGTGCCAGCAGCCCTTTCCCAGCGGGGCTTCAAGAGACCCAGTACTTC.

This chain uses TRBV27 with TRBJ2-3; D uncertain. Trimming took 7 bases from V and 4 from J, leaving 9 bases between them. Germline V gene lookup returns CDR1 MNHEY and CDR2 SMNVEV (reference sequence). This CDR3 has 12 residues. CDR3 nucleotide sequence: TGTGCCAGCACCCTTTTAGCAGATACGCAGTATTTT. Translated, it gives CASTLLADTQYF.

This clonotype was counted only a few times. This chain links TRBV4-1 with TRBJ2-5, with no clear D. V gave up 1 base and J gave up 5 bases, with 11 bases separating them. Germline CDR1 MGHRA, CDR2 YSYEKL. The CDR3 totals 14 residues. For the CDR3, the DNA is TGCGCCAGCAGCCAAGTGGCAGCAGAGGAGACCCAGTACTTC. Translating gives CASSQVAAEETQYF.

In this sample, this clonotype turned up many times. This chain uses TRBV7-3 with TRBJ2-1; tentatively, D is TRBD2 (7 bases). There are 15 residues in the CDR3. Trimming left V 5 bases short and J 4 bases short, with 15 bases between. CDR1 and CDR2 from the germline V gene are SGHTA and FQGTGA. CDR3 loop: CASSLLRGAYNEQFF. Written as DNA, the CDR3 is TGTGCCAGCAGCCTCCTACGGGGGGCTTACAATGAGCAGTTCTTC.

As DNA, the CDR3 is TGTGCCAGTAGTCCGAGGGAGGGGGAGGTCCCCCTGAACACTGAAGCTTTCTTT. Its protein is CASSPREGEVPLNTEAFF. The J gene is TRBJ1-1, the V gene TRBV19, with a weak D call TRBD1 (6 bases). Per the germline V gene, CDR1 is LNHDA and CDR2 is SQIVND (reference sequence). The V end lost 5 bases, the J end lost 0 bases, and 22 bases lay between the germline ends. The CDR3 runs to 18 residues. Complete variable domain (other parts from reference TRBV19 and TRBJ1-1): DGGITQSPKYLFRKEGQNVTLSCEQNLNHDAMYWYRQDPGQGLRLIYYSQIVNDFQKGDIAEGYSVSREKKESFPLTVTSAQKNPTAFYLCASSPREGEVPLNTEAFFGQGTRLTVV.

J is TRBJ1-1 and V is TRBV10-2; D may be TRBD1 (5 bases). V dropped 7 bases and J dropped 3 bases, with 9 bases sitting between them. The CDR3 has 12 amino acids. Looked up from germline, CDR1 is WSHSY and CDR2 is SAAADI. CDR3 sequence reads: CASNGGDTEAFF. DNA for the CDR3: TGCGCCAGCAACGGGGGTGACACTGAAGCTTTCTTT.

This clonotype was observed once. The CDR3 region has the DNA TGTGCCAGCAGCTCACTAGGACACAATCCGCTCGAGCAGTACTTC. The encoded protein is CASSSLGHNPLEQYF. V gene TRBV7-4 combines with J gene TRBJ2-7; tentatively, D is TRBD1 or TRBD2 (5 bases each). The V end lost 4 bases, the J end lost 6 bases, and 19 bases lay between the germline ends. Germline values: CDR1 SGHVT, CDR2 SQSDAQ. This CDR3 contains 15 residues.

This clonotype was counted many times. The genes are TRBV7-2 and TRBJ2-1; 8 nucleotides line up with TRBD2. Germline assignment: CDR1 SGHTA and CDR2 FQGNSA. Unmatched junction bases numbered 10, after V lost 1 base and J lost 5 bases. This CDR3 spans 17 amino acids. Here the CDR3 DNA reads TGTGCCAGCAGCTTAGGAGCCGGCGGGGGGCCCCACAATGAGCAGTTCTTC. Translated: CASSLGAGGGPHNEQFF.

This clonotype was recorded a few times. The chain uses TRBV7-4 and TRBJ2-5, with D tentatively TRBD1 (6 bases). Germline V CDR1 and CDR2: SGHVT, SQSDAQ. This CDR3 region has 15 residues. V lost 2 bases and J lost 2, with 12 bases in between. CDR3 sequence reads: CASSLPGHNQETQYF. Here the CDR3 DNA reads TGTGCCAGCAGCTTACCGGGACACAATCAAGAGACCCAGTACTTC.

The V call is TRBV9, the J call TRBJ1-1, with D possibly matching TRBD1 (5 bases). The V end lost 4 bases, the J end lost 1 base, and 17 bases lay between the germline ends. The CDR3 runs 16 residues. Germline V gene sequence: CDR1 SGDLS, CDR2 YYNGEE. DNA for the CDR3: TGTGCCAGCAGCCATAGTAGGCTCACAGGGAACACTGAAGCTTTCTTT. This sequence encodes CASSHSRLTGNTEAFF.

There are a few counts of this clonotype. The chain employs TRBV6-5 and TRBJ2-1; D is tentatively TRBD1 or TRBD2 (5 bases each). V was trimmed by 9 bases and J by 0 bases, leaving 24 bases between them. The CDR3 length is 18 residues. Looked up from germline, CDR1 is MNHEY and CDR2 is SVGAGI. The CDR3 coding sequence is TGTGCCAGATATGAGGGGTGGCGGCCTTTTGCCTCCTACAATGAGCAGTTCTTC. Protein product: CARYEGWRPFASYNEQFF.

This clonotype was seen just once. V gene TRBV12-5 combines with J gene TRBJ1-2; TRBD1 is a possible D gene (5 bases). V gave up 5 bases and J gave up 1 base, with 17 bases separating them. This CDR3 contains 16 residues. Germline assignment: CDR1 LGHNT and CDR2 FRNRAP. This CDR3 is CASGPSPGQGNYGYTF. For the CDR3, the DNA is TGTGCTAGTGGTCCGAGTCCGGGGCAGGGTAACTATGGCTACACCTTC.

Only a few counts were recorded for this clonotype. The CDR3 here is CASSPTPGTVSYNEQFF. In nucleotides, the CDR3 is TGCGCCAGCAGCCCTACCCCGGGAACAGTCTCCTACAATGAGCAGTTCTTC. The chain is built from TRBV4-3 and TRBJ2-1; a weak D match, TRBD2 (5 bases). The CDR3 runs 17 residues. Looked up from germline, CDR1 is LGHNA and CDR2 is YSLEER. Trimming took 4 bases from V and 0 from J, leaving 16 bases between them.

V usage is TRBV28 and J usage is TRBJ1-1; D is unresolved. Trimming removed 4 bases from V and 8 bases from J, with 17 bases in between. CDR3 size: 14 residues. The germline CDR1 and CDR2 sequences are MDHEN and SYDVKM. The CDR3 loop is CASSSLGRSFEAFF. Here the CDR3 DNA reads TGTGCCAGCAGTTCTCTCGGACGGAGTTTCGAAGCTTTCTTT.

This clonotype was picked up a small number of times. The genes are TRBV11-2 and TRBJ2-1; 7 positions agree with TRBD1. This CDR3 contains 15 residues. Germline CDR1 and CDR2: SGHAT and FQNNGV. The junction had 11 bases not matched to a gene; V was cut back by 5 bases and J by 7 bases. CDR3 bases: TGTGCCAGCAGCCCCGACAGGGCTTACGGGAATGAGCAGTTCTTC. This gives the protein CASSPDRAYGNEQFF.

This clonotype was counted a few times. The rearrangement joins TRBV2 to TRBJ1-4, with 7 bases lining up with TRBD1. The germline V gene has CDR1 SNHLY and CDR2 FYNNEI. The CDR3 loop spans 15 amino acids. V lost 7 bases to trimming and J lost 3 bases; unmatched junction nucleotides: 8. The chain's CDR3 is CASKREGQSNEKLFF. The CDR3 nucleotides are TGTGCCAGCAAACGGGAGGGACAGTCTAATGAAAAACTGTTTTTT.

This clonotype was observed a handful of times. The chain employs TRBV13 and TRBJ2-5; D remains ambiguous. V was cut by 5 bases and J by 5 bases, with 9 bases left in between. Germline CDR1 reads PRHDT; CDR2 reads FYEKMQ (reference sequence). This CDR3 spans 12 amino acids. This CDR3 is CASSRERETQYF. The CDR3 DNA sequence: TGTGCCAGCAGCCGAGAAAGGGAGACCCAGTACTTC.

J is TRBJ2-4 and V is TRBV19; maybe TRBD2 (6 bases). The germline CDR1 and CDR2 sequences are LNHDA and SQIVND (reference sequence). Trimming removed 5 bases from V and 7 bases from J, with 18 bases in between. The CDR3 is 15 residues long. This chain's CDR3 is CASSSSGLLRNIQYF. CDR3 bases: TGTGCCAGTAGTTCCTCGGGACTCCTGAGGAACATTCAGTACTTC. The full variable domain, completed using reference TRBV19 and TRBJ2-4, is DGGITQSPKYLFRKEGQNVTLSCEQNLNHDAMYWYRQDPGQGLRLIYYSQIVNDFQKGDIAEGYSVSREKKESFPLTVTSAQKNPTAFYLCASSSSGLLRNIQYFGAGTRLSVL.

The chain carries TRBV29-1 and TRBJ2-2; TRBD2 aligns across 9 bases. Trimming took 6 bases from V and 6 from J; bases not matched to a gene: 20. The germline gives CDR1 SQVTM, CDR2 ANQGSEA. The CDR3 spans 18 residues. The CDR3 reads CSVTGRVAGDPRAGELFF. CDR3 sequence (DNA): TGCAGCGTGACCGGTAGGGTAGCGGGGGACCCACGGGCCGGGGAGCTGTTTTTT.

The sample holds many counts of this clonotype. Written as DNA, the CDR3 is TGTGCCAGCAGCCCTCCCACAGATACGCAGTATTTT. Protein: CASSPPTDTQYF. The chain is built from TRBV12-3 or TRBV12-4 and TRBJ2-3; D is uncertain. The CDR3 is made up of 12 amino acids. Trimming removed 6 bases from V and 2 bases from J, with 6 bases in between.

V and J are TRBV5-4 and TRBJ1-2; the D gene is possibly TRBD1 (6 bases). The CDR3 covers 16 residues. CDR1 and CDR2 (germline): SGHNT, YYREEE (reference sequence). Trimming left V 0 bases short and J 5 bases short, with 17 bases between. CDR3 in amino acids: CASSLDAGESGYGYTF. CDR3 bases: TGTGCCAGCAGCTTGGATGCAGGGGAATCGGGTTATGGCTACACCTTC.

This clonotype was counted ten times or more. The rearrangement joins TRBV27 to TRBJ2-1; maybe TRBD2 (6 bases). CDR1 and CDR2 from the germline V gene are MNHEY and SMNVEV (reference sequence). CDR3 size: 16 residues. V was trimmed by 6 bases and J by 0 bases, leaving 15 bases between them. The CDR3 bases are TGTGCCAGCAGCTTGTTGGGGGGAAGCTCCTACAATGAGCAGTTCTTC. It specifies CASSLLGGSSYNEQFF.

This chain uses TRBV5-4 with TRBJ2-1, with 11 positions matching TRBD1. The CDR3 covers 15 residues. Per the germline V gene, CDR1 is SGHNT and CDR2 is YYREEE (reference sequence). V trimming: 3 bases; J trimming: 6 bases; junction bases outside the gene matches: 5. The CDR3 DNA reads as TGTGCCAGCAGCTCGAGGGACAGGGGGATCAATGAGCAGTTCTTC. Its protein is CASSSRDRGINEQFF.

This clonotype was counted at least ten times. The V gene is TRBV7-8, the J gene TRBJ1-6, with 9 bases lining up with TRBD1. V gave up 6 bases and J gave up 7 bases; unmatched junction bases: 7. CDR1 is SGHVS and CDR2 is FQNEAQ in the germline V gene. CDR3 size: 15 residues. CDR3 DNA sequence: TGTGCCAGCAGTCCTTTTACAGGGGGCAATTCACCCCTCCACTTT. The encoded protein is CASSPFTGGNSPLHF.

This chain joins TRBV12-3 or TRBV12-4 and TRBJ1-2, with TRBD1 identical over 7 bases. The CDR3 sequence is 13 residues long. V shed 7 bases and J 3 bases; nucleotides not matched to a gene: 5. The CDR3 DNA is TGTGCCAGCATTGACAGGGACGACTATGGCTACACCTTC. Translation: CASIDRDDYGYTF.

V gene TRBV4-1 combines with J gene TRBJ1-5; D remains unclear. The CDR3 extends over 16 amino acids. Germline V gives CDR1 MGHRA, CDR2 YSYEKL. Trimming took off 4 bases at V and 2 bases at J, with 15 bases between the two ends. This CDR3 is CASSPDRDLGNQPQHF. The CDR3 bases are TGCGCCAGCAGCCCAGATAGAGATTTGGGCAATCAGCCCCAGCATTTT.

The chain has TRBV5-1 and TRBJ2-5; maybe TRBD2 (6 bases). This CDR3 spans 24 amino acids. CDR1 and CDR2 from the germline V gene are SGHRS and YFSETQ. Trimming removed 0 bases at V and 3 bases at J, with 39 bases between. Here the CDR3 reads CASSLEAPWVAARSLKVPEETQYF. The CDR3 DNA is TGCGCCAGCAGCTTGGAGGCCCCCTGGGTAGCGGCCCGGAGTCTGAAGGTCCCCGAAGAGACCCAGTACTTC.

The V call is TRBV7-2, the J call TRBJ2-5; possibly TRBD1 for D (5 bases). V was shortened by 5 bases and J by 1 base, with 17 bases between the two germline ends. The germline CDR1 and CDR2 sequences are SGHTA and FQGNSA. The CDR3 runs to 16 residues. The CDR3 sequence is CASSEGVAAVQETQYF. DNA for the CDR3: TGTGCCAGCAGCGAAGGGGTGGCAGCAGTCCAAGAGACCCAGTACTTC. Looking up the rest from reference TRBV7-2 and TRBJ2-5 gives the full variable domain: GAGVSQSPSNKVTEKGKDVELRCDPISGHTALYWYRQSLGQGLEFLIYFQGNSAPDKSGLPSDRFSAERTGGSVSTLTIQRTQQEDSAVYLCASSEGVAAVQETQYFGPGTRLLVL.

This clonotype was observed a few times. The genes are TRBV6-1 and TRBJ2-1; D remains ambiguous. The CDR3 is 15 amino acids. V gave up 4 bases and J gave up 6 bases, with 16 bases separating them. Germline V CDR1 and CDR2: MNHNS, SASEGT. This CDR3 reads CASSGQVLYLNEQFF. CDR3 bases: TGTGCCAGCAGTGGGCAGGTTCTGTATCTCAATGAGCAGTTCTTC.